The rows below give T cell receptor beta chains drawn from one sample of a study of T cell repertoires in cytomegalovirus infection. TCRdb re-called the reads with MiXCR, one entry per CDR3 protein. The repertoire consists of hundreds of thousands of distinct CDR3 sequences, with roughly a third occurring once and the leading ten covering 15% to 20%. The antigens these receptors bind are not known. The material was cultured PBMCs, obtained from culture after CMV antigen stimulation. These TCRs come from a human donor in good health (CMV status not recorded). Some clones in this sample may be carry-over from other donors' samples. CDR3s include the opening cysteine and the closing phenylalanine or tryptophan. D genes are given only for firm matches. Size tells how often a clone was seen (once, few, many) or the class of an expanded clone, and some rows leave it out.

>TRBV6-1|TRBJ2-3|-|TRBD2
CASSAGLAGGFTDTQYF
TGTGCCAGCAGTGCCGGACTAGCGGGGGGATTCACAGATACGCAGTATTTT
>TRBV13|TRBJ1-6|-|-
CASSLGRPGADSPLHF
TGTGCCAGCAGCTTAGGTCGGCCAGGGGCTGATTCACCCCTCCACTTT
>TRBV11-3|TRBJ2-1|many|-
CASSPSPAGAGNEQFF
TGTGCCAGCAGCCCGTCCCCGGCGGGGGCAGGAAATGAGCAGTTCTTC
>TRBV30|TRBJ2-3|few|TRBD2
CAWSVNQAGAADTQYF
TGTGCCTGGAGTGTAAATCAGGCGGGAGCGGCAGATACGCAGTATTTT
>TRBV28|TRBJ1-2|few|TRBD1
CASSLPPSGTGDGYTF
TGTGCCAGCAGTTTACCCCCTTCCGGGACAGGGGATGGCTACACCTTC
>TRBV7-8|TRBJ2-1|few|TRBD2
CASSLALNPGLARNEQFF
TGTGCCAGCAGCTTAGCCTTAAACCCGGGACTAGCGCGCAATGAGCAGTTCTTC
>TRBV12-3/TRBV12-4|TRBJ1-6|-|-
CASSITGSLHF
TGTGCCAGCAGTATAACAGGGTCCCTCCACTTT
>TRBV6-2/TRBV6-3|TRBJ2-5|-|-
CASSYRPGDQETQYF
TGTGCCAGCAGTTACCGCCCAGGAGACCAAGAGACCCAGTACTTC
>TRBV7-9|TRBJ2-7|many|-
CASSSLSYEQYF
TGTGCCAGCAGCTCGCTCTCCTACGAGCAGTACTTC
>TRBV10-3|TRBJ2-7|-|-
CATRRSLSYEQYF
TGTGCCACCCGGAGGTCCCTCTCCTACGAGCAGTACTTC
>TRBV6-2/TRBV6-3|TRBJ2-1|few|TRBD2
CASSYSPTSGPLSYNEQFF
TGTGCCAGCAGTTACTCGCCTACTAGCGGGCCACTCTCCTACAATGAGCAGTTCTTC
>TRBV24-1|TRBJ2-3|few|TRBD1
CATSDPRGPFTDTQYF
TGTGCCACCAGTGACCCCAGGGGGCCCTTCACAGATACGCAGTATTTT
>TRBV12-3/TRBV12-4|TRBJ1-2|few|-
CASSHTGRGTGYTF
TGTGCCAGCAGTCATACAGGACGCGGGACTGGCTACACCTTC
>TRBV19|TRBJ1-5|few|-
CASSMWSWGNQPQHF
TGTGCCAGTAGTATGTGGAGCTGGGGCAATCAGCCCCAGCATTTT
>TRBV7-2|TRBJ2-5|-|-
CASSLTPGTQYF
TGTGCCAGCAGCTTGACCCCTGGGACCCAGTACTTC
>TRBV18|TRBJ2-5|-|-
CASSPLDTSLAPIKTQYF
TGTGCCAGCTCACCATTAGATACCTCACTAGCCCCAATAAAGACCCAGTACTTC
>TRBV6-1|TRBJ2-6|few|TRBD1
CASRTDRGPGANVLTF
TGTGCCAGCAGAACGGACAGGGGGCCTGGGGCCAACGTCCTGACTTTC
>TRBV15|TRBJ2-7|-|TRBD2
CATSINSGGSGEQYF
TGTGCCACCAGCATCAATAGCGGGGGTTCTGGGGAGCAGTACTTC
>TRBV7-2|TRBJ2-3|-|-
CASSLTRAGTDTQYF
TGTGCCAGCAGCTTAACAAGGGCCGGCACAGATACGCAGTATTTT
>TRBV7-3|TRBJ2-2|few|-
CASSLTPSTNTGELFF
TGTGCCAGCAGCTTAACCCCAAGCACGAACACCGGGGAGCTGTTTTTT
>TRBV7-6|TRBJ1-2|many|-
CASSLVSPPGNYGYTF
TGTGCCAGCAGCTTAGTGTCCCCCCCTGGAAACTATGGCTACACCTTC
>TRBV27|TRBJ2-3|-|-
CASRGTRETDTQYF
TGTGCCAGCCGGGGGACCCGAGAGACAGATACGCAGTATTTT
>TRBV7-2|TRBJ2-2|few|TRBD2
CASSPGLLTGELFF
TGTGCCAGCAGCCCGGGACTACTCACCGGGGAGCTGTTTTTT
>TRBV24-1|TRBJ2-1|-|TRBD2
CATSDWTSVPYNEQFF
TGTGCCACCAGTGATTGGACTAGCGTCCCCTACAATGAGCAGTTCTTC
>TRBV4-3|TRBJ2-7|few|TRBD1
CASSQSDRGFYDEQYF
TGCGCCAGCAGCCAGTCAGACAGGGGGTTTTATGACGAGCAGTACTTC
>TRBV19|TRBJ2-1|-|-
CASSHTGRPGNEQFF
TGTGCCAGTAGCCACACAGGTCGCCCCGGCAATGAGCAGTTCTTC
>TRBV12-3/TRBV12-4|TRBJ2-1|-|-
CASSFRAGHEQFF
TGTGCCAGCAGTTTCAGGGCGGGCCATGAGCAGTTCTTC
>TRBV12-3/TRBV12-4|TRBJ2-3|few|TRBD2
CASSFYLAGRTDTQYF
TGTGCCAGCAGTTTCTACCTCGCCGGGAGGACAGATACGCAGTATTTT
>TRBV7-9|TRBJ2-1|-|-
CATRIGSYNEQFF
TGTGCCACCAGAATCGGCTCCTACAATGAGCAGTTCTTC
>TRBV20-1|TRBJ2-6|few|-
CSARGGPGANVLTF
TGCAGTGCTAGAGGGGGTCCTGGGGCCAACGTCCTGACTTTC
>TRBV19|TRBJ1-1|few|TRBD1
CASLDRDLWGTEAFF
TGTGCCAGTCTAGACAGGGACCTGTGGGGCACTGAAGCTTTCTTT
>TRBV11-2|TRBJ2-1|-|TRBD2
CASSFLRTSGRNNEQFF
TGTGCCAGCAGCTTCCTACGGACTAGCGGGAGGAACAATGAGCAGTTCTTC
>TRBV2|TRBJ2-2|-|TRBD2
CASGLANTGELFF
TGTGCCAGCGGACTAGCGAACACCGGGGAGCTGTTTTTT
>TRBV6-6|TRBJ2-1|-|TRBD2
CASSHGGTSGQDEQFF
TGTGCCAGCAGTCACGGAGGGACTAGCGGCCAGGATGAGCAGTTCTTC
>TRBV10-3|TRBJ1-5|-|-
CAISDQGEGLGNQPQHF
TGTGCCATCAGTGATCAGGGAGAGGGGCTTGGCAATCAGCCCCAGCATTTT
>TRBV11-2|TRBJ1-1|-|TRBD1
CASSNRDRELTEAFF
TGTGCCAGCAGCAACCGGGACAGGGAACTCACTGAAGCTTTCTTT
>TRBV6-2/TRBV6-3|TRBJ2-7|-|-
CASSYTRTERVIHYEQYF
TGTGCCAGCAGTTACACCCGGACAGAAAGAGTTATACACTACGAGCAGTACTTC
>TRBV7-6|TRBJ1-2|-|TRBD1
CASSAGTGAHYGYTF
TGTGCCAGCAGCGCCGGGACAGGAGCCCACTATGGCTACACCTTC
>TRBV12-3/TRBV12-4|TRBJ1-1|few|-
CASSFFAASEAFF
TGTGCCAGCAGTTTCTTCGCCGCCTCTGAAGCTTTCTTT
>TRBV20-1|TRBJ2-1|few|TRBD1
CSARPRQGWTNEQFF
TGCAGTGCTAGACCTAGACAGGGGTGGACGAATGAGCAGTTCTTC
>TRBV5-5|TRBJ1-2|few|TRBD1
CASSSDRDGYGYTF
TGTGCCAGCAGCTCGGACAGGGACGGCTATGGCTACACCTTC
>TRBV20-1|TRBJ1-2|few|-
CSAPPSRSPGHYGYTF
TGCAGTGCTCCCCCTTCCCGGAGCCCCGGTCACTATGGCTACACCTTC
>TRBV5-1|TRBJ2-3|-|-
CASSVWTGDTQYF
TGCGCCAGCAGCGTTTGGACGGGAGATACGCAGTATTTT
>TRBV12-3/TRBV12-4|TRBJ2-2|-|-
CASSLGTENTGELFF
TGTGCCAGCAGTTTAGGGACAGAAAACACCGGGGAGCTGTTTTTT
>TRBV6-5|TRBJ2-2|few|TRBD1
CASRLRRTGLNTGELFF
TGTGCCAGCAGGTTACGACGGACAGGACTGAACACCGGGGAGCTGTTTTTT
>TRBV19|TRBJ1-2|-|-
CASRREWYGYTF
TGTGCCAGTCGGAGGGAGTGGTATGGCTACACCTTC